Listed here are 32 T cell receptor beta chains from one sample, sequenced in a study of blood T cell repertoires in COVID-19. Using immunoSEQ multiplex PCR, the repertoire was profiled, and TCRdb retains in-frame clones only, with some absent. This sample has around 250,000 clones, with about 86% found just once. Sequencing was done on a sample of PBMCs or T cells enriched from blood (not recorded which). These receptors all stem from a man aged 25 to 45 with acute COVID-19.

This chain's CDR3 is CASSLDRGKTQYF. The CDR3 DNA reads as TGTGCCAGCAGTCTGGACAGGGGGAAGACCCAGTACTTC. V usage is TRBV6-5 and J usage is TRBJ2-5; 10 nucleotides match TRBD1. With V trimmed by 5 bases and J by 6 bases, 3 bases remained unmatched. From germline, CDR1 is MNHEY and CDR2 SVGAGI. CDR3 size: 13 residues.

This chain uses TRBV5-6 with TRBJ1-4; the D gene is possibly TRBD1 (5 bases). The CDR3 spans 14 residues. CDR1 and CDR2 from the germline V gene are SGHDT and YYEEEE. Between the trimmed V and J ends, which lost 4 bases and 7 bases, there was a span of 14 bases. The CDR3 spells CASSPGFSGEKLFF. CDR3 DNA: TGTGCCAGCAGCCCAGGGTTCTCGGGTGAAAAACTGTTTTTT.

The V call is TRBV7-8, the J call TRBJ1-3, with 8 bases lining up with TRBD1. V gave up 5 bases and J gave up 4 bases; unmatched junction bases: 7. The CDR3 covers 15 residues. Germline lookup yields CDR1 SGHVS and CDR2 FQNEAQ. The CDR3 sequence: CASSPLTGDGNTIYF. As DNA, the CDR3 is TGTGCCAGCAGCCCCCTGACAGGGGACGGAAACACCATATATTTT.

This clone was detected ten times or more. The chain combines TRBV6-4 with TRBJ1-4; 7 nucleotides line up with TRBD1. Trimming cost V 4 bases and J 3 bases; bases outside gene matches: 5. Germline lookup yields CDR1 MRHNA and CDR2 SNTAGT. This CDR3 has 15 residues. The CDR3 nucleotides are TGTGCCAGCAGTGCCGCGGGGACAGCTAATGAAAAACTGTTTTTT. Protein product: CASSAAGTANEKLFF.

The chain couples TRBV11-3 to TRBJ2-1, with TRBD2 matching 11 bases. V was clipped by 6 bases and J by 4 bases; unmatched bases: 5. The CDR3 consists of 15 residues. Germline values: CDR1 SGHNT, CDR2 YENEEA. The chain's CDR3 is CASRFGTSGYNEQFF. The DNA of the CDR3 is TGTGCCAGCAGATTCGGGACTAGCGGATACAATGAGCAGTTCTTC.

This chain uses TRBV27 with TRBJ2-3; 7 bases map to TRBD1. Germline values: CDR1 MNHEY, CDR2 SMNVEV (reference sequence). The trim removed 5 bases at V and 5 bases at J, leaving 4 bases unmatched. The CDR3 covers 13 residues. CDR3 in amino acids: CASSPQGVDTQYF. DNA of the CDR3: TGTGCCAGCAGTCCGCAGGGGGTAGATACGCAGTATTTT.

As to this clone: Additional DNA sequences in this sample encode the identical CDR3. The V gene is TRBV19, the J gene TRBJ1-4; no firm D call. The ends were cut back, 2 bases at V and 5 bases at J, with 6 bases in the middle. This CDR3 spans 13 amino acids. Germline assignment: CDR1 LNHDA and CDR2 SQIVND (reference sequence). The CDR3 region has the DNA TGTGCCAGTAGTATAAGAGGAAATGAAAAACTGTTTTTT. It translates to CASSIRGNEKLFF.

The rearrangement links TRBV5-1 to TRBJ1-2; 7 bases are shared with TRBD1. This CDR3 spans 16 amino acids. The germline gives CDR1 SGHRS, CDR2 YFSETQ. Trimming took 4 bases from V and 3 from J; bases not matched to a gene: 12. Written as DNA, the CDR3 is TGCGCCAGCAGCGGAAGGACAGGTGGAGTTGACTATGGCTACACCTTC. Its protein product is CASSGRTGGVDYGYTF.

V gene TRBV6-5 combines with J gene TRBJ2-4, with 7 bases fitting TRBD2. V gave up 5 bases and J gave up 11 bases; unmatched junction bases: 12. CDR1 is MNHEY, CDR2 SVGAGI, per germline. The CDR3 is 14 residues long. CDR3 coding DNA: TGTGCCAGCAGTCGCCCCGGACTAGTCGTTTTTCAGTACTTC. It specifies CASSRPGLVVFQYF.

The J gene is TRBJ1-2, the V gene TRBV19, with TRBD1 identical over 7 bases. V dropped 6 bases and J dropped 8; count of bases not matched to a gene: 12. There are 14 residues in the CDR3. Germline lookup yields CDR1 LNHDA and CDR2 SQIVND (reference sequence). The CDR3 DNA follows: TGTGCCAGTAGATTGACAGGGACTCGTGGGGGCTACACCTTC. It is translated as CASRLTGTRGGYTF.

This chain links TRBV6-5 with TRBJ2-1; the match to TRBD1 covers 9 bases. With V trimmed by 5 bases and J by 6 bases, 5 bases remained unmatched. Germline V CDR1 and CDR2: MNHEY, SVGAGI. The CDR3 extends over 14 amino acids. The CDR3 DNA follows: TGTGCCAGCAGTCTGGGACAGGGAGGCAATGAGCAGTTCTTC. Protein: CASSLGQGGNEQFF.

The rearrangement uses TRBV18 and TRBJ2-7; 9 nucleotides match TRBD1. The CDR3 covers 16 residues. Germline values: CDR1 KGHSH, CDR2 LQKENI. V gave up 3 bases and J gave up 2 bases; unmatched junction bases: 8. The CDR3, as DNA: TGTGCCAGCTCACCCAAAACGACAGGGGGAACCTACGAGCAGTACGTC. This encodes CASSPKTTGGTYEQYV.

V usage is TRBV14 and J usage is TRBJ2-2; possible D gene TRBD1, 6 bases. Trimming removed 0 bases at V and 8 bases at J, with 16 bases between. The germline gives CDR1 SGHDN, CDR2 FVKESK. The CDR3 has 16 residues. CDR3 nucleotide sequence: TGTGCCAGCAGCCAAGATGTTACAGGGAGATGGGGGGAGCTGTTTTTT. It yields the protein CASSQDVTGRWGELFF.

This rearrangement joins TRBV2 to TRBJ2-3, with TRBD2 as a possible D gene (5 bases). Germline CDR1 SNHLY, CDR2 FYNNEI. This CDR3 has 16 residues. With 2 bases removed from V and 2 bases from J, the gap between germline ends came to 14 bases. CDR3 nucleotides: TGTGCCAGCAGTGAACTAAGAGGGATCCCCACAGATACGCAGTATTTT. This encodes CASSELRGIPTDTQYF.

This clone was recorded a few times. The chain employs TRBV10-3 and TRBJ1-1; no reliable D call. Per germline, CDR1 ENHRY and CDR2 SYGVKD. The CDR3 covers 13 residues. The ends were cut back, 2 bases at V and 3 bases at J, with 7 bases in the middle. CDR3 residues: CAISENGDTEAFF. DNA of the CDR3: TGTGCCATCAGTGAGAACGGGGACACTGAAGCTTTCTTT.

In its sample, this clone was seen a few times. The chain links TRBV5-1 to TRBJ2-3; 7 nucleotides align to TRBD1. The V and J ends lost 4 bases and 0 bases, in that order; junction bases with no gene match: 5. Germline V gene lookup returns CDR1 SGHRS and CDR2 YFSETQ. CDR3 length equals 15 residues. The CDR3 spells CASSREGASTDTQYF. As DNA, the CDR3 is TGCGCCAGCAGCCGAGAGGGGGCTAGCACAGATACGCAGTATTTT.

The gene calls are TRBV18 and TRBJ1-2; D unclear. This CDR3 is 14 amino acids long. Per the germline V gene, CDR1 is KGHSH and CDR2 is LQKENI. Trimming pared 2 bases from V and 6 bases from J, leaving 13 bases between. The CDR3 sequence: CASSPKSRDHGYTF. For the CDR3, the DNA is TGTGCCAGCTCACCAAAGTCTCGGGATCATGGCTACACCTTC. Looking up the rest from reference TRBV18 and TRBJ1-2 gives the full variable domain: NAGVMQNPRHLVRRRGQEARLRCSPMKGHSHVYWYRQLPEEGLKFMVYLQKENIIDESGMPKERFSAEFPKEGPSILRIQQVVRGDSAAYFCASSPKSRDHGYTFGSGTRLTVV.

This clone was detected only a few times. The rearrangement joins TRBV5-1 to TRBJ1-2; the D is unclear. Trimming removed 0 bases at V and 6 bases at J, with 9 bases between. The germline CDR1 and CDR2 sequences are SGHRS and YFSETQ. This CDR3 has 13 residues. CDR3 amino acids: CASSLGFGDGYTF. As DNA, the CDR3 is TGCGCCAGCAGCTTGGGTTTCGGGGATGGCTACACCTTC.

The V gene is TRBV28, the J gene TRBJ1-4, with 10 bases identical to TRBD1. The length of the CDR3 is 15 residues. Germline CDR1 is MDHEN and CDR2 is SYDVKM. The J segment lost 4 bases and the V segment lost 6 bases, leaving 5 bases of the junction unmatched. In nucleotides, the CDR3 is TGTGCCAGCAGACCGACAGGGGGCGATAATGAAAAACTGTTTTTT. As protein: CASRPTGGDNEKLFF.

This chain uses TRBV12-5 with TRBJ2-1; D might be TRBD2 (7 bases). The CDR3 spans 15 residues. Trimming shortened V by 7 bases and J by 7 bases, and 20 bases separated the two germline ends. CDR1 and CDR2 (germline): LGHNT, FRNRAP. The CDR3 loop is CASAKGGAPQNEQFF. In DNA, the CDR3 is TGTGCTAGTGCCAAAGGGGGGGCCCCTCAGAATGAGCAGTTCTTC.

CDR3 amino acids: CSAAGQGQKLFF. The DNA for the CDR3 is TGCAGCGCCGCGGGACAGGGGCAAAAACTGTTTTTT. The chain links TRBV29-1 to TRBJ1-4; 10 bases line up with TRBD1. CDR3 length: 12 residues. J was trimmed by 9 bases and V by 7 bases; bases with no gene match: 5. Germline CDR1 SQVTM, CDR2 ANQGSEA. Full variable domain (remainder filled in from reference TRBV29-1 and TRBJ1-4): SAVISQKPSRDICQRGTSLTIQCQVDSQVTMMFWYRQQPGQSLTLIATANQGSEATYESGFVIDKFPISRPNLTFSTLTVSNMSPEDSSIYLCSAAGQGQKLFFGSGTQLSVL.

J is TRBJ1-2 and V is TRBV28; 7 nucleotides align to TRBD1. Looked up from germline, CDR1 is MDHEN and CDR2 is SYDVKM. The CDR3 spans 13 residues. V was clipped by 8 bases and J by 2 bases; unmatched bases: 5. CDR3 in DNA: TGTGCCAGCCCGCGGGACAGAAACTATGGCTACACCTTC. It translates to CASPRDRNYGYTF.

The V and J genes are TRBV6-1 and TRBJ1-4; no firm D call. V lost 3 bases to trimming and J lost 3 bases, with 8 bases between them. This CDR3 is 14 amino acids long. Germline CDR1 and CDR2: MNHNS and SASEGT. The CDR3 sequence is CASSDWGANEKLFF. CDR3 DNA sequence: TGTGCCAGCAGTGATTGGGGAGCTAATGAAAAACTGTTTTTT.

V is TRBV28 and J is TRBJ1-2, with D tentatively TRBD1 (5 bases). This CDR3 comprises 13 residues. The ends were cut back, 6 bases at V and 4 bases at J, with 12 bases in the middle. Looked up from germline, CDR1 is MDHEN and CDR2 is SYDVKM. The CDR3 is CASRYTGVYGYTF. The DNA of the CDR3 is TGTGCCAGCAGGTACACAGGAGTCTATGGCTACACCTTC.

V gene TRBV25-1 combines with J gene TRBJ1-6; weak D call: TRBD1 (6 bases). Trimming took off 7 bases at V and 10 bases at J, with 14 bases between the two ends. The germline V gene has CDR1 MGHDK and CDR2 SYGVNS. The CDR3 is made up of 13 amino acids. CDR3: CASNRDTGSPLHF. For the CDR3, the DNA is TGTGCCAGCAACCGGGACACCGGATCACCCCTCCACTTT. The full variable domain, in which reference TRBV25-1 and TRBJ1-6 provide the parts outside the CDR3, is EADIYQTPRYLVIGTGKKITLECSQTMGHDKMYWYQQDPGMELHLIHYSYGVNSTEKGDLSSESTVSRIRTEHFPLTLESARPSHTSQYLCASNRDTGSPLHFGNGTRLTVT.

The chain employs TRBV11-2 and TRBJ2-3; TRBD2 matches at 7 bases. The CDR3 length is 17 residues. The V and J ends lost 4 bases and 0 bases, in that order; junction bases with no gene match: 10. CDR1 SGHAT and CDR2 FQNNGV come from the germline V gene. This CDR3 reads CASSSQGGPRSTDTQYF. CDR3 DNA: TGTGCCAGCAGCTCGCAGGGAGGGCCACGTAGCACAGATACGCAGTATTTT.

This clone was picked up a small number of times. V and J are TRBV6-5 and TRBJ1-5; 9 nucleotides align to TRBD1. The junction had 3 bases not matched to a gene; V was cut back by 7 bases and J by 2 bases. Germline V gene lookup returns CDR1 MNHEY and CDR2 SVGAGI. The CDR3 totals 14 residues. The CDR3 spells CASIRTGGNQPQHF. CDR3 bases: TGTGCCAGCATTAGGACAGGGGGCAATCAGCCCCAGCATTTT.

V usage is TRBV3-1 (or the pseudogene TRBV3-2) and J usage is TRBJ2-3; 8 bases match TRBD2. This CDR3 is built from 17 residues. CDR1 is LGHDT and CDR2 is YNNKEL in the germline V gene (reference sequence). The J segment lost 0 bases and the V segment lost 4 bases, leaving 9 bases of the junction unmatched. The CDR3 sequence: CASSPGGAGGSTDTQYF. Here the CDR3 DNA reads TGTGCCAGCAGCCCCGGCGGCGCGGGGGGAAGCACAGATACGCAGTATTTT.

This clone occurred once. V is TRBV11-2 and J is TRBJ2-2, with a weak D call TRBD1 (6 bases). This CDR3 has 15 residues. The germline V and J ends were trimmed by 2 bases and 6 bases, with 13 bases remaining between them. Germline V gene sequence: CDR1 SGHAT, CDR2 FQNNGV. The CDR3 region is CASSLKNQGSGELFF. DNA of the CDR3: TGTGCCAGCAGCTTAAAGAATCAGGGGTCCGGGGAGCTGTTTTTT. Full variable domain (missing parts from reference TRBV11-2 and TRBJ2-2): EAGVAQSPRYKIIEKRQSVAFWCNPISGHATLYWYQQILGQGPKLLIQFQNNGVVDDSQLPKDRFSAERLKGVDSTLKIQPAKLEDSAVYLCASSLKNQGSGELFFGEGSRLTVL.

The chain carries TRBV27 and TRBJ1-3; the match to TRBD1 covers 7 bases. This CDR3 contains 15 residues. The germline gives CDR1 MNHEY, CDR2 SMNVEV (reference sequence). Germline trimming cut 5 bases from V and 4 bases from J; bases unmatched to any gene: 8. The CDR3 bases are TGTGCCAGCAGTCCACAGGGGTTACTGGGAAACACCATATATTTT. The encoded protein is CASSPQGLLGNTIYF.

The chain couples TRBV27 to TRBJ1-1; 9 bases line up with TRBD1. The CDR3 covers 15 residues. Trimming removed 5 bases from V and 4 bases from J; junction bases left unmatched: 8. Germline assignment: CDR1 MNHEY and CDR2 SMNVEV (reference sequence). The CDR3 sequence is CASSARQGVGTEAFF. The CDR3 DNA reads TGTGCCAGCAGTGCCCGACAGGGGGTCGGCACTGAAGCTTTCTTT.

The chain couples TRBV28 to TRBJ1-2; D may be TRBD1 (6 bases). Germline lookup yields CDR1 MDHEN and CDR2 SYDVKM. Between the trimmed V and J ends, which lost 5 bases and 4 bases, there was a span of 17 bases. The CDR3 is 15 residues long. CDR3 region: CASSPNTGMIYGYTF. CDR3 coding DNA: TGTGCCAGCAGTCCCAATACAGGGATGATCTATGGCTACACCTTC.